The 25 T cell receptor beta chains below all came from one sample that was sequenced in a study of OX40 agonist ivuxolimab in advanced cancers. Generated by immunoSEQ multiplex PCR, the TCRdb table keeps only in-frame clones and is missing some. The sample yields around 51,000 clones, approximately 80% seen once. The sample in question was CD4+ or CD8+ T cells sorted from blood, obtained in a trial of the OX40 agonist ivuxolimab. The receptors originated from an adult with an advanced solid tumor such as melanoma, head and neck, liver or kidney cancer.

The chain combines TRBV28 with TRBJ1-4; the match to TRBD1 covers 10 bases. The V gene end was trimmed by 6 bases and the J gene end by 7 bases; junction bases not matched to a gene: 8. CDR1 is MDHEN, CDR2 SYDVKM, per germline. The CDR3 spans 15 residues. Here the CDR3 reads CASSIDRGLGEKLFF. In DNA form, the CDR3 reads TGTGCCAGCAGCATCGACAGGGGGCTGGGTGAAAAACTGTTTTTT. Full variable domain (missing parts from reference TRBV28 and TRBJ1-4): DVKVTQSSRYLVKRTGEKVFLECVQDMDHENMFWYRQDPGLGLRLIYFSYDVKMKEKGDIPEGYSVSREKKERFSLILESASTNQTSMYLCASSIDRGLGEKLFFGSGTQLSVL.

In nucleotides, the CDR3 is TGTGCCAGCAGACGCACCGGGGAGCTGTTTTTT. As protein: CASRRTGELFF. This chain joins TRBV28 and TRBJ2-2, with D unclear. The CDR3 totals 11 residues. CDR1 and CDR2 from the germline V gene are MDHEN and SYDVKM. With 6 bases removed from V and 4 bases from J, the gap between germline ends came to 3 bases.

This sequence joins TRBV5-1 and TRBJ2-5, with 8 bases identical to TRBD2. This CDR3 is built from 13 residues. Germline assignment: CDR1 SGHRS and CDR2 YFSETQ. V gave up 6 bases and J gave up 4 bases; unmatched junction bases: 5. CDR3 region: CASTRGGRETQYF. The CDR3 region has the DNA TGCGCCAGCACCCGGGGGGGCAGAGAGACCCAGTACTTC.

The V call is TRBV29-1, the J call TRBJ2-5; unclear D gene. V was trimmed by 4 bases and J by 5 bases, leaving 11 bases between them. CDR1 and CDR2 (germline): SQVTM, ANQGSEA. There are 12 residues in the CDR3. The CDR3 DNA sequence: TGCAGCGTTGTCTTGGGTGTGGAGACCCAGTACTTC. This sequence encodes CSVVLGVETQYF.

The gene calls are TRBV28 and TRBJ2-3; D is perhaps TRBD1 (6 bases). The CDR3 runs to 19 residues. V was shortened by 7 bases and J by 0 bases, with 26 bases between the two germline ends. The germline V gene has CDR1 MDHEN and CDR2 SYDVKM. The CDR3 here is CASTQPRGQYKPSTDTQYF. DNA of the CDR3: TGTGCCAGCACCCAGCCCAGGGGCCAATATAAGCCTAGCACAGATACGCAGTATTTT.

This clone was counted a few times. V and J are TRBV4-1 and TRBJ2-3, with D uncertain. V lost 0 bases, J lost 2 bases, and 12 bases lay in between. Germline V lookup: CDR1 MGHRA, CDR2 YSYEKL. The CDR3 consists of 16 residues. CDR3 DNA sequence: TGCGCCAGCAGCCAAGAGTGGCGGAGCGACACAGATACGCAGTATTTT. It translates to CASSQEWRSDTDTQYF.

The genes are TRBV2 and TRBJ1-1; TRBD1 agrees at 7 bases. V dropped 4 bases and J dropped 10; count of bases not matched to a gene: 3. Germline assignment: CDR1 SNHLY and CDR2 FYNNEI. The CDR3 length is 11 residues. CDR3 DNA: TGTGCCAGCAGTGGACAGGGAGTAGCTTTCTTT. This codes for CASSGQGVAFF.

The chain combines TRBV5-1 with TRBJ1-2, with 9 nucleotides matching TRBD1. The ends lost 4 bases at V and 8 bases at J; junction bases unmatched: 12. Germline V lookup: CDR1 SGHRS, CDR2 YFSETQ. The CDR3 length is 15 residues. Written as DNA, the CDR3 is TGCGCCAGCAGCGGGACAGGGTCGTCCCTGCGGGGCTACACCTTC. As protein: CASSGTGSSLRGYTF.

This clone has a handful of counts. V is TRBV19 and J is TRBJ2-1; D gene uncertain. The CDR3 covers 14 residues. Germline assignment: CDR1 LNHDA and CDR2 SQIVND (reference sequence). V was shortened by 4 bases and J by 4 bases, with 11 bases between the two germline ends. CDR3 region: CASSTLPAYNEQFF. The DNA of the CDR3 is TGTGCCAGTAGTACCCTCCCTGCTTACAATGAGCAGTTCTTC. Complete variable domain (other parts from reference TRBV19 and TRBJ2-1): DGGITQSPKYLFRKEGQNVTLSCEQNLNHDAMYWYRQDPGQGLRLIYYSQIVNDFQKGDIAEGYSVSREKKESFPLTVTSAQKNPTAFYLCASSTLPAYNEQFFGPGTRLTVL.

This clone was seen once. The genes are TRBV29-1 and TRBJ2-3, with 12 nucleotides matching TRBD2. The CDR3 is made up of 13 amino acids. Germline V gene sequence: CDR1 SQVTM, CDR2 ANQGSEA. The J segment lost 4 bases and the V segment lost 7 bases, leaving 3 bases of the junction unmatched. The CDR3 loop reads CSARLAGADTQYF. CDR3 nucleotides: TGCAGCGCTCGACTAGCGGGAGCAGATACGCAGTATTTT.

This clone is a singleton in its sample. The chain carries TRBV4-1 and TRBJ1-5; no definite D call. The germline V and J ends were trimmed by 0 bases and 3 bases, with 6 bases remaining between them. The CDR3 is made up of 14 amino acids. The V gene's germline CDR1 is MGHRA and CDR2 YSYEKL. CDR3 amino acids: CASSQDPVNQPQHF. DNA for the CDR3: TGCGCCAGCAGCCAAGATCCGGTCAATCAGCCCCAGCATTTT.

The genes are TRBV5-1 and TRBJ2-7; 11 nucleotides agree with TRBD2. In germline, CDR1 is SGHRS, CDR2 YFSETQ. CDR3 length equals 14 residues. V shed 5 bases and J 3 bases; nucleotides not matched to a gene: 4. CDR3 in DNA: TGCGCCAGCAGACTGACTAGCGGGGTCTACGAGCAGTACTTC. Translating it yields CASRLTSGVYEQYF.

The chain uses TRBV11-3 and TRBJ2-1, with TRBD2 matching 10 bases. The V gene end was trimmed by 1 base and the J gene end by 4 bases; junction bases not matched to a gene: 1. This CDR3 has 15 residues. Germline lookup yields CDR1 SGHNT and CDR2 YENEEA. The CDR3 nucleotides are TGTGCCAGCAGCTTAGGGACTAGCGGTTACAATGAGCAGTTCTTC. This codes for CASSLGTSGYNEQFF.

This chain joins TRBV19 and TRBJ2-5; 13 nucleotides align to TRBD2. The CDR3 runs to 16 residues. The trim removed 4 bases at V and 4 bases at J, leaving 6 bases unmatched. Germline values: CDR1 LNHDA, CDR2 SQIVND (reference sequence). The CDR3 bases are TGTGCCAGTAGTAGTCTTCGGACTAGCGGGAGAGAGACCCAGTACTTC. This codes for CASSSLRTSGRETQYF.

The rearrangement uses TRBV5-1 and TRBJ1-2; 7 bases map to TRBD1. CDR1 and CDR2 (germline): SGHRS, YFSETQ. This CDR3 has 15 residues. Trimming at V came to 0 bases and at J to 4 bases, leaving 6 bases not matched to a gene. In DNA, the CDR3 is TGCGCCAGCAGCTTGGGACAGGGCCCACTCTATGGCTACACCTTC. It translates to CASSLGQGPLYGYTF.

V gene TRBV19 combines with J gene TRBJ1-1, with a possible D match to TRBD1 (6 bases). The V gene's germline CDR1 is LNHDA and CDR2 SQIVND (reference sequence). Trimming removed 5 bases at V and 5 bases at J, with 12 bases between. The length of the CDR3 is 13 residues. The CDR3 protein is CASSQGRGTEAFF. The CDR3 region has the DNA TGTGCCAGTAGTCAGGGGAGGGGAACTGAAGCTTTCTTT.

The chain has TRBV5-8 and TRBJ2-1; TRBD1 might be the D (7 bases). Trimming took 4 bases from V and 5 from J, leaving 16 bases between them. The CDR3 runs 15 residues. From germline, CDR1 is SGHTS and CDR2 YDEGEE. CDR3 DNA: TGTGCCAGCAGCCAGGGGGGACGTAAGCACAATGAGCAGTTCTTC. This codes for CASSQGGRKHNEQFF.

The genes are TRBV6-5 and TRBJ2-7; 7 bases fit TRBD1. The CDR3 is 14 amino acids. V was clipped by 4 bases and J by 6 bases; unmatched bases: 9. Germline-derived CDR1 and CDR2 are MNHEY and SVGAGI. The CDR3 loop is CASSFDRVSGEQYF. The CDR3 nucleotides are TGTGCCAGCAGTTTTGACAGGGTGAGCGGCGAGCAGTACTTC.

The chain uses TRBV15 and TRBJ1-1; possibly TRBD1 for D (5 bases). V was clipped by 0 bases and J by 0 bases, with 11 bases between them. CDR1 is LNHNV, CDR2 YYDKDF, per germline (reference sequence). The CDR3 is 16 amino acids. CDR3 sequence reads: CATSRDQGIMNTEAFF. The CDR3 bases are TGTGCCACCAGCAGAGATCAGGGAATAATGAACACTGAAGCTTTCTTT. Together with reference TRBV15 and TRBJ1-1, the CDR3 gives the full variable domain: DAMVIQNPRYQVTQFGKPVTLSCSQTLNHNVMYWYQQKSSQAPKLLFHYYDKDFNNEADTPDNFQSRRPNTSFCFLDIRSPGLGDTAMYLCATSRDQGIMNTEAFFGQGTRLTVV.

The rearrangement joins TRBV19 to TRBJ1-5; D not certain. V was clipped by 0 bases and J by 5 bases, with 5 bases between them. Germline CDR1 is LNHDA and CDR2 is SQIVND (reference sequence). There are 13 residues in the CDR3. CDR3 bases: TGTGCCAGTAGTATAGATCTGGATCAGCCCCAGCATTTT. Translating gives CASSIDLDQPQHF.

The chain joins TRBV7-9 to TRBJ2-3, with TRBD2 matching over 11 bases. V gave up 7 bases and J gave up 0 bases; unmatched junction bases: 3. The V gene's germline CDR1 is SEHNR and CDR2 FQNEAQ (reference sequence). The CDR3 loop spans 15 amino acids. The CDR3 reads CASTRTSGSTDTQYF. CDR3 DNA sequence: TGTGCCAGCACCCGGACTAGCGGGAGCACAGATACGCAGTATTTT.

This chain uses TRBV10-3 with TRBJ1-2, with 7 bases that match TRBD1. Per the germline V gene, CDR1 is ENHRY and CDR2 is SYGVKD. The V gene end was trimmed by 7 bases and the J gene end by 0 bases; junction bases not matched to a gene: 5. The CDR3 is 14 amino acids. The CDR3, as DNA: TGTGCCATCAAGGGGACAGATGCTAACTATGGCTACACCTTC. Its translation is CAIKGTDANYGYTF.

V gene TRBV15 combines with J gene TRBJ1-1; weak D call: TRBD1 (5 bases). Trimming cost V 7 bases and J 1 base, with 10 bases left between them. The CDR3 contains 13 residues. Germline CDR1 and CDR2: LNHNV and YYDKDF (reference sequence). The CDR3 sequence: CATNPGWNTEAFF. The CDR3 DNA sequence: TGTGCCACCAATCCAGGGTGGAACACTGAAGCTTTCTTT.

This CDR3 reads CASSLRLADTQYF. The CDR3 coding sequence is TGTGCCAGCAGTTTACGACTAGCAGATACGCAGTATTTT. The chain carries TRBV27 and TRBJ2-3; possibly TRBD2 for D (6 bases). The CDR3 sequence is 13 residues long. Trimming left V 2 bases short and J 4 bases short, with 7 bases between. From germline, CDR1 is MNHEY and CDR2 SMNVEV (reference sequence).

V and J are TRBV5-1 and TRBJ1-1, with a tentative D call TRBD1 (6 bases). V was trimmed by 3 bases and J by 1 base, leaving 13 bases between them. CDR3 size: 15 residues. The germline gives CDR1 SGHRS, CDR2 YFSETQ. In nucleotides, the CDR3 is TGCGCCAGCAGCTCCTCAGGGGTGGCGAACACTGAAGCTTTCTTT. It is translated as CASSSSGVANTEAFF.